This record looks at one T cell receptor (beta chain) sequence and its context. The target antigen is unknown. From germline, CDR1 is SGHNT and CDR2 YYREEE (reference sequence). This CDR3 comprises 16 residues. Trimming cost V 2 bases and J 5 bases; bases outside gene matches: 10. Healthy bone marrow donors made up the cohort. This entry comes from a study of cytomegalovirus exposure and HLA in healthy donors. Study-level information: Genotyping of some 390 donors showed that roughly 80% belonged to the Caucasian-associated ancestry cluster. Whole-study findings and limits: In a later analysis, approximately 15,000 TCR beta sequences were associated with HLA alleles at 0.05 false discovery rate. The study designated over 150 TCR beta chains cytomegalovirus-associated.

This PCR relied on a set of 60 Vbeta primers and 13 Jbeta primers. Profiling relied on immunoSEQ multiplex PCR, and the TCRdb table lists in-frame clones only, not all of them. The sample shows 75,000 to 95,000 clones, about three quarters of them seen only once. Material: PBMCs. This chain links TRBV5-4 with TRBJ2-7; 10 nucleotides match TRBD1. The source is a woman between 35 and 50 years old in good health and CMV-seropositive. The CDR3 bases are TGTGCCAGCAGCTTAGCGTTCGGGACAGGGGTCCACGAGCAGTACTTC. Protein sequence: CASSLAFGTGVHEQYF.